The 30 T cell receptor beta chains in this list originate from one sample, sequenced in a study of human T cells and chemical hapten exposure. Time point meaning: patch test 2, 6 weeks after DPC sensitization. Treatment indicated: therapeutic diphenylcyclopropenone sensitization with weekly scalp DPC. TCRdb used MiXCR to reprocess the RACE reads, holding one entry per CDR3 protein. This table has approximately 96,000 distinct CDR3 sequences, about 9.6% appearing once. Here the sequenced sample was whole blood, taken in connection with sensitization to the hapten diphenylcyclopropenone (DPC). The receptors stem from a middle-aged woman with alopecia areata. Some clones in this sample may be carry-over from other donors' samples.

The V gene is TRBV27, the J gene TRBJ2-2, with a weak D call TRBD1 (6 bases). V gave up 6 bases and J gave up 0 bases, with 14 bases separating them. The germline gives CDR1 MNHEY, CDR2 SMNVEV (reference sequence). This CDR3 spans 16 amino acids. The CDR3 bases are TGTGCCAGCAGGCTCGCTAGGGGGTCGAACACCGGGGAGCTGTTTTTT. Its translation is CASRLARGSNTGELFF.

This clonotype was observed a handful of times. The CDR3 spells CASSQEGGANEQFF. The CDR3 DNA reads as TGCGCCAGCAGCCAAGAAGGGGGGGCGAATGAGCAGTTCTTC. This chain connects TRBV4-3 to TRBJ2-1; TRBD2 might be the D (7 bases). From germline, CDR1 is LGHNA and CDR2 YSLEER. The CDR3 sequence is 14 residues long. V lost 0 bases, J lost 7 bases, and 10 bases lay in between.

V gene TRBV6-2 or TRBV6-3 combines with J gene TRBJ2-7; 9 bases align to TRBD2. This CDR3 contains 15 residues. The V gene end was trimmed by 8 bases and the J gene end by 3 bases; junction bases not matched to a gene: 11. The germline V gene encodes CDR1 MNHEY and CDR2 SVGEGT. CDR3 coding DNA: TGTGCCAGCTGGGACGGGAGCGGGGGGAGCTACGAGCAGTACTTC. It codes for CASWDGSGGSYEQYF.

The genes are TRBV20-1 and TRBJ1-2, with D perhaps matching TRBD1 (5 bases). Germline V gene lookup returns CDR1 DFQATT and CDR2 SNEGSKA (reference sequence). This CDR3 region has 11 residues. V shed 4 bases and J shed 5 bases, with 8 bases lying between them. The CDR3 reads CSAIQGYGYTF. Written as DNA, the CDR3 is TGCAGTGCTATCCAGGGTTATGGCTACACCTTC.

This clonotype was counted ten times or more. The chain combines TRBV29-1 with TRBJ1-2, with 9 bases fitting TRBD1. The CDR3 spans 12 residues. CDR1 and CDR2 from the germline V gene are SQVTM and ANQGSEA. The V gene end was trimmed by 6 bases and the J gene end by 4 bases; junction bases not matched to a gene: 3. The CDR3 DNA is TGCAGCGTCCTGACAGGGGGCTATGGCTACACCTTC. Amino acid sequence: CSVLTGGYGYTF.

The CDR3 protein is CASTAFGNTEAFF. In DNA form, the CDR3 reads TGTGCCAGCACCGCCTTTGGGAACACTGAAGCTTTCTTT. The chain carries TRBV6-5 and TRBJ1-1; D unclear. This CDR3 is built from 13 residues. Germline-derived CDR1 and CDR2 are MNHEY and SVGAGI. Trimming shortened V by 7 bases and J by 1 base, and 10 bases separated the two germline ends.

CDR3 in DNA: TGTGCCAGCAGCTTTCTAACTAGCGGATACAATGAGCAGTTCTTC. Amino acids: CASSFLTSGYNEQFF. This chain joins TRBV9 and TRBJ2-1, with 8 bases aligning to TRBD2. The CDR3 is 15 amino acids. Germline V gives CDR1 SGDLS, CDR2 YYNGEE. Unmatched junction bases numbered 7, after V lost 4 bases and J lost 4 bases. Drawing the rest from reference TRBV9 and TRBJ2-1, the complete variable domain is DSGVTQTPKHLITATGQRVTLRCSPRSGDLSVYWYQQSLDQGLQFLIQYYNGEERAKGNILERFSAQQFPDLHSELNLSSLELGDSALYFCASSFLTSGYNEQFFGPGTRLTVL.

This clonotype has ten or more counts. CDR3 nucleotides: TGTGCCACCAGTGATCCTGGGGAGCCCAATCAGCCCCAGCATTTT. Translation gives CATSDPGEPNQPQHF. The chain carries TRBV24-1 and TRBJ1-5; D is ambiguous. V lost 3 bases, J lost 3 bases, and 11 bases lay in between. CDR3 size: 15 residues. Germline CDR1 reads KGHDR; CDR2 reads SFDVKD.

This clonotype has a handful of counts. The rearrangement joins TRBV11-2 to TRBJ2-3; maybe TRBD2 (5 bases). CDR3 length: 13 amino acids. In germline, CDR1 is SGHAT, CDR2 FQNNGV. Trimming pared 6 bases from V and 4 bases from J, leaving 11 bases between. The CDR3 bases are TGTGCCAGCAGTCTAACTAGACCAGATACGCAGTATTTT. Its protein product is CASSLTRPDTQYF. Filled out from reference TRBV11-2 and TRBJ2-3, the complete variable domain reads EAGVAQSPRYKIIEKRQSVAFWCNPISGHATLYWYQQILGQGPKLLIQFQNNGVVDDSQLPKDRFSAERLKGVDSTLKIQPAKLEDSAVYLCASSLTRPDTQYFGPGTRLTVL.

In its sample, this clonotype was seen a few times. The genes are TRBV28 and TRBJ2-1, with 9 nucleotides matching TRBD1. The CDR3 spans 15 residues. Per the germline V gene, CDR1 is MDHEN and CDR2 is SYDVKM. Unmatched junction bases numbered 13, after V lost 8 bases and J lost 8 bases. CDR3 in DNA: TGTGCCAGCTTCCCTGGGACAGGGCCTCACCATGAGCAGTTCTTC. Amino acids: CASFPGTGPHHEQFF. Based on the CDR3 plus reference TRBV28 and TRBJ2-1, the full variable domain is DVKVTQSSRYLVKRTGEKVFLECVQDMDHENMFWYRQDPGLGLRLIYFSYDVKMKEKGDIPEGYSVSREKKERFSLILESASTNQTSMYLCASFPGTGPHHEQFFGPGTRLTVL.

This clonotype has ten or more counts. The chain recombines TRBV5-1 with TRBJ1-3; D is possibly TRBD1 (6 bases). The CDR3 runs to 16 residues. Trimming stripped 2 bases from V and 4 bases from J, with 16 bases between. In germline, CDR1 is SGHRS, CDR2 YFSETQ. The CDR3 region has the DNA TGCGCCAGCAGCTTACCTCAGGGGACACCCGGAAACACCATATATTTT. Protein: CASSLPQGTPGNTIYF.

The chain has TRBV3-2 and TRBJ2-7; TRBD2 is the table's D call, not checked against the DNA. TRBV3-2 is a known pseudogene. The CDR3 length is 18 residues. CDR3 DNA sequence: TGTGCCAGCAGCCAAGTTGCGCCAGCGGGCTGGTCTTCCTACGAGCAGTACTTC. Translated, it gives CASSQVAPAGWSSYEQYF.

The table lists this clonotype with a few counts. The CDR3 loop reads CASSETGGSYNEQFF. CDR3 sequence (DNA): TGTGCCAGCAGTGAAACAGGGGGCTCCTACAATGAGCAGTTCTTC. The chain carries TRBV12-3 or TRBV12-4 and TRBJ2-1, with TRBD1 matching over 8 bases. The J segment lost 0 bases and the V segment lost 5 bases, leaving 3 bases of the junction unmatched. This CDR3 contains 15 residues.

This clonotype was observed a few times. V gene TRBV4-3 combines with J gene TRBJ2-1; D tentatively reads TRBD1 or TRBD2 (5 bases each). The V and J ends lost 1 base and 3 bases respectively, with 19 bases between them. Germline V CDR1 and CDR2: LGHNA, YSLEER. This CDR3 is 18 amino acids long. CDR3 amino acids: CASSQVYSPTGHYNEQFF. Here the CDR3 DNA reads TGCGCCAGCAGCCAAGTCTATTCGCCTACGGGGCACTACAATGAGCAGTTCTTC.

The chain joins TRBV28 to TRBJ1-2; D is uncertain. The V gene's germline CDR1 is MDHEN and CDR2 SYDVKM. This CDR3 comprises 15 residues. V was shortened by 5 bases and J by 2 bases, with 15 bases between the two germline ends. Written as DNA, the CDR3 is TGTGCCAGCAGTCCTCCGGGGAGGGTCAACTATGGCTACACCTTC. Amino acids: CASSPPGRVNYGYTF.

This clonotype was recorded at least ten times. This chain connects TRBV7-9 to TRBJ2-1, with D perhaps matching TRBD2 (6 bases). The CDR3 runs to 13 residues. The germline V gene has CDR1 SEHNR and CDR2 FQNEAQ (reference sequence). V shed 0 bases and J shed 6 bases, with 6 bases lying between them. The CDR3 DNA reads as TGTGCCAGCAGCTTAGCCGGGGGCAATGAGCAGTTCTTC. This gives the protein CASSLAGGNEQFF.

This clonotype was counted ten times or more. The chain joins TRBV12-5 to TRBJ2-1; perhaps TRBD2 as D (5 bases). The CDR3 runs to 13 residues. The germline CDR1 and CDR2 sequences are LGHNT and FRNRAP. Deletions cut 5 bases from V and 7 bases from J, with 12 bases between. DNA of the CDR3: TGTGCTAGTGGTCGCGGACTTTCGAATGAGCAGTTCTTC. Protein product: CASGRGLSNEQFF.

This chain uses TRBV2 with TRBJ2-5; 8 bases are shared with TRBD2. CDR3 length: 15 residues. Germline V gives CDR1 SNHLY, CDR2 FYNNEI. Trimming removed 3 bases from V and 4 bases from J; junction bases left unmatched: 7. The CDR3 bases are TGTGCCAGCAGTGAGGGACTAGTTGCTGTAGAGACCCAGTACTTC. It encodes CASSEGLVAVETQYF.

In its sample, this clonotype was seen many times. The CDR3: CASSSTGTGGVEANEKLFF. The CDR3 coding sequence is TGTGCCAGCAGCTCGACCGGGACAGGGGGCGTTGAGGCTAATGAAAAACTGTTTTTT. V is TRBV7-3 and J is TRBJ1-4, with 12 positions matching TRBD1. Unmatched junction bases numbered 12, after V lost 4 bases and J lost 3 bases. Germline CDR1 SGHTA, CDR2 FQGTGA. CDR3 size: 19 residues. The full variable domain, in which reference TRBV7-3 and TRBJ1-4 provide the parts outside the CDR3, is GAGVSQTPSNKVTEKGKYVELRCDPISGHTALYWYRQSLGQGPEFLIYFQGTGAADDSGLPNDRFFAVRPEGSVSTLKIQRTERGDSAVYLCASSSTGTGGVEANEKLFFGSGTQLSVL.

The rearrangement joins TRBV5-1 to TRBJ2-7; 12 bases match TRBD2. Germline V lookup: CDR1 SGHRS, CDR2 YFSETQ. The CDR3 has 16 residues. The junction had 13 bases not matched to a gene; V was cut back by 0 bases and J by 12 bases. The DNA of the CDR3 is TGCGCCAGCAGCTTGGAGGAGACGTCTAGCGGGAGGGAGGGGTACTTC. This translates into CASSLEETSSGREGYF.

The V gene is TRBV7-2, the J gene TRBJ2-7; D is perhaps TRBD2 (5 bases). This CDR3 contains 12 residues. V was trimmed by 5 bases and J by 12 bases, leaving 17 bases between them. Germline assignment: CDR1 SGHTA and CDR2 FQGNSA. The CDR3: CASSREVDSWYF. The CDR3 region has the DNA TGTGCCAGCAGCCGCGAAGTGGACTCCTGGTACTTC.

This chain connects TRBV20-1 to TRBJ2-7; the D is unclear. The germline V and J ends were trimmed by 0 bases and 3 bases, with 12 bases remaining between them. CDR1 and CDR2 (germline): DFQATT, SNEGSKA (reference sequence). The length of the CDR3 is 14 residues. CDR3 region: CSARDGPGYYEQYF. The CDR3 bases are TGCAGTGCTAGAGATGGGCCAGGCTACTACGAGCAGTACTTC.

The rearrangement joins TRBV5-6 to TRBJ1-6; D remains unclear. The CDR3 length is 14 residues. The germline CDR1 and CDR2 sequences are SGHDT and YYEEEE. Trimming shortened V by 6 bases and J by 9 bases, and 16 bases separated the two germline ends. The DNA of the CDR3 is TGTGCCAGCACCCCCGGGTCCCCCGGTTCACCCCTCCACTTT. It is translated as CASTPGSPGSPLHF.

This clonotype came up many times. The V and J genes are TRBV7-3 and TRBJ1-1; D gene unclear. V was cut by 1 base and J by 0 bases, with 3 bases left in between. CDR1 SGHTA and CDR2 FQGTGA come from the germline V gene. The CDR3 extends over 13 amino acids. The CDR3 bases are TGTGCCAGCAGCTTAAGCATGAACACTGAAGCTTTCTTT. Its protein product is CASSLSMNTEAFF.

This clonotype has at least ten counts. The V and J genes are TRBV28 and TRBJ1-6; the D is unclear. The CDR3 is made up of 14 amino acids. The ends were cut back, 2 bases at V and 6 bases at J, with 8 bases in the middle. The V gene's germline CDR1 is MDHEN and CDR2 SYDVKM. CDR3 loop: CASSLHSRNSPLHF. The CDR3 bases are TGTGCCAGCAGTTTACACAGTCGTAATTCACCCCTCCACTTT.

This clonotype appeared a few times. This sequence joins TRBV7-6 and TRBJ2-3; D gene unclear. This CDR3 comprises 12 residues. Trimming took 6 bases from V and 4 from J, leaving 8 bases between them. CDR1 and CDR2 from the germline V gene are SGHVS and FNYEAQ. CDR3 protein: CASSTIADTQYF. CDR3 in DNA: TGTGCCAGCAGTACGATCGCAGATACGCAGTATTTT.

This clonotype appeared many times. The gene calls are TRBV29-1 and TRBJ2-7; 8 nucleotides align to TRBD1. Germline assignment: CDR1 SQVTM and CDR2 ANQGSEA. The CDR3 is made up of 12 amino acids. V lost 6 bases and J lost 7; bases outside the gene matches: 8. The DNA of the CDR3 is TGCAGCGTGGGACGGGACAGGCATGAGCAGTACTTC. Translating it yields CSVGRDRHEQYF.

This clonotype was seen ten or more times. This chain uses TRBV20-1 with TRBJ1-1; 9 nucleotides match TRBD1. Trimming cost V 3 bases and J 6 bases; bases outside gene matches: 8. The CDR3 sequence is 14 residues long. Germline V lookup: CDR1 DFQATT, CDR2 SNEGSKA (reference sequence). The CDR3 protein is CSAREGQGLAEAFF. CDR3 DNA: TGCAGTGCTAGGGAGGGACAGGGCCTCGCTGAAGCTTTCTTT.

The V call is TRBV21-1, the J call TRBJ2-5; TRBD1, the D gene given by the table, was not confirmed from the DNA. TRBV21-1 is a known pseudogene. This CDR3 spans 14 amino acids. This CDR3 reads CASSKDGGKETQYF. The DNA for the CDR3 is TGTGCCAGCAGCAAAGATGGGGGGAAGGAGACCCAGTACTTC.

The chain combines TRBV11-3 with TRBJ2-1; TRBD2 is a possible D gene (6 bases). Germline CDR1 is SGHNT and CDR2 is YENEEA. Trimming left V 4 bases short and J 7 bases short, with 11 bases between. This CDR3 comprises 13 residues. CDR3 sequence (DNA): TGTGCCAGCAGCTGGAGACTAGATAATGAGCAGTTCTTC. Protein product: CASSWRLDNEQFF.